Listed here are 30 T cell receptor beta chains from one sample, sequenced in a study of persistence of HIV-infected CD4 T cells (TCRdb year 2020). The immunoSEQ hsTCRB assay version 4, run in survey mode, was used to sequence TCRbeta repertoires from genomic DNA. TCRdb re-hosts the immuneACCESS table, in-frame sequences only. Its copies lack some clones; in the studies checked, an unresolved V gene accounts for under half of them, and the cause for the rest is not known. The sample contains about 39,000 clones, 85% to 90% of them found a single time. The ten largest account for more than 4.5% of the sample. These TCRs are of unknown antigen specificity. The treatment or condition tag for this specimen amounts to: suppressive antiretroviral therapy. A pool of overlapping 15-mer peptides from HIV-1 Gag, at 0.95 to 1 ug per peptide per mL, was used to stimulate the cells. Memory CD4+ T cells that did not respond, being CD40L-negative, CD69-negative and CD45RO-high, were sorted as memory populations depleted of antigen-responding cells.

Specimen: cultured CD4+ T cells from PBMCs, collected from a patient who received antiretroviral therapy. What this sample's cell subset or site label stands for: CD40L-CD69- CD45RO-high memory CD4 T cells not responding to Gag peptides. These TCRs come from an adult with HIV. The donor label of this sample is uncertain.

The chain carries TRBV18 and TRBJ1-5; 7 bases fit TRBD1. Germline trimming cut 2 bases from V and 6 bases from J; bases unmatched to any gene: 13. The CDR3 covers 17 residues. In germline, CDR1 is KGHSH, CDR2 LQKENI. CDR3 loop: CASSPTQGGLQGQPQHF. CDR3 bases: TGTGCCAGCTCACCAACGCAGGGGGGTTTACAGGGTCAGCCCCAGCATTTT.

The chain links TRBV6-6 to TRBJ1-5; D not certain. V was cut by 2 bases and J by 5 bases, with 13 bases left in between. The CDR3 extends over 15 amino acids. Germline CDR1 is MNHNY and CDR2 is SVGAGI (reference sequence). This CDR3 is CASSYHSGRDQPQHF. The CDR3 DNA is TGTGCCAGCAGTTACCATTCCGGACGGGATCAGCCCCAGCATTTT.

The V and J genes are TRBV19 and TRBJ1-2; D possibly corresponds to TRBD1 (5 bases). The germline CDR1 and CDR2 sequences are LNHDA and SQIVND (reference sequence). The ends were cut back, 4 bases at V and 6 bases at J, with 15 bases in the middle. CDR3 length equals 14 residues. The CDR3 nucleotides read TGTGCCAGTAGTACCGACAGAGCCACGGATGGCTACACCTTC. Amino acids: CASSTDRATDGYTF.

The chain joins TRBV4-2 to TRBJ2-2; 11 bases map to TRBD2. Looked up from germline, CDR1 is LGHNA and CDR2 is YNFKEQ. The CDR3 length is 17 residues. The V segment lost 1 base and the J segment 5 bases; nucleotides outside the gene matches: 6. CDR3 nucleotide sequence: TGTGCCAGCAGCCAAGCGCTAGCGGGGGGCGGGACCGGGGAGCTGTTTTTT. Protein: CASSQALAGGGTGELFF.

The chain uses TRBV19 and TRBJ1-3, with D tentatively TRBD1 (5 bases). Germline loops: CDR1 LNHDA, CDR2 SQIVND (reference sequence). Trimming shortened V by 6 bases and J by 2 bases, and 11 bases separated the two germline ends. The CDR3 length is 14 residues. CDR3 DNA sequence: TGTGCCAGTAGAACGAGGGGAGCTGGAAACACCATATATTTT. Its translation is CASRTRGAGNTIYF. The variable domain in full, completed from reference TRBV19 and TRBJ1-3, reads DGGITQSPKYLFRKEGQNVTLSCEQNLNHDAMYWYRQDPGQGLRLIYYSQIVNDFQKGDIAEGYSVSREKKESFPLTVTSAQKNPTAFYLCASRTRGAGNTIYFGEGSWLTVV.

The V call is TRBV16, the J call TRBJ2-5; TRBD2 matches 11 bases. CDR3 length equals 15 residues. V was clipped by 4 bases and J by 4 bases; unmatched bases: 5. Germline values: CDR1 KGHSY, CDR2 FQNENV. CDR3 sequence (DNA): TGTGCCAGCAGCCTGTCCGGGACTAGCGGAGAGACCCAGTACTTC. It encodes CASSLSGTSGETQYF.

V usage is TRBV27 and J usage is TRBJ2-7; the D gene is possibly TRBD1 (6 bases). This CDR3 spans 13 amino acids. The germline V and J ends were trimmed by 5 bases and 1 base, with 9 bases remaining between them. The germline CDR1 and CDR2 sequences are MNHEY and SMNVEV (reference sequence). The CDR3 DNA reads as TGTGCCAGCAGTATGGACAGTTCCTACGAGCAGTACTTC. Its translation is CASSMDSSYEQYF.

The chain employs TRBV5-1 and TRBJ1-1; D may be TRBD1 (6 bases). V was cut by 10 bases and J by 1 base, with 17 bases left in between. There are 14 residues in the CDR3. Germline CDR1 SGHRS, CDR2 YFSETQ. The CDR3 region is CASSAARGNTEAFF. The CDR3 bases are TGCGCCTCCAGTGCGGCCAGGGGGAACACTGAAGCTTTCTTT.

Comment on this clone: An end of the junction does not agree with germline; a read error may underlie this. The V and J genes are TRBV3-1 (or the pseudogene TRBV3-2) and TRBJ1-6; D may be TRBD1 (6 bases). Germline values: CDR1 LGHDT, CDR2 YNNKEL (reference sequence). This CDR3 has 13 residues. CDR3 region: CANSLAGDSPLHF. For the CDR3, the DNA is TGTGCCAACAGCCTCGCAGGGGATTCACCCCTCCACTTT.

The chain employs TRBV18 and TRBJ1-1; D gene uncertain. The CDR3 is 16 residues long. Trimming stripped 1 base from V and 5 bases from J, with 17 bases between. CDR1 and CDR2 from the germline V gene are KGHSH and LQKENI. CDR3 amino acids: CASSPRGRASSTEAFF. The CDR3 nucleotides read TGTGCCAGCTCACCACGAGGCCGGGCGAGCAGTACTGAAGCTTTCTTT.

V usage is TRBV5-1 and J usage is TRBJ2-3, with TRBD2 identical over 8 bases. The CDR3 length is 14 residues. The germline V gene encodes CDR1 SGHRS and CDR2 YFSETQ. V was pared by 3 bases and J by 3 bases, with 3 bases of the junction left unmatched. The CDR3 region is CASSWGLGTDTQYF. The CDR3 nucleotides are TGCGCCAGCAGCTGGGGACTAGGGACAGATACGCAGTATTTT.

This chain uses TRBV2 with TRBJ2-3, with D perhaps being TRBD1 or TRBD2 (6 bases each). From germline, CDR1 is SNHLY and CDR2 FYNNEI. Trimming took 11 bases from V and 0 from J, leaving 15 bases between them. This CDR3 comprises 14 residues. The CDR3 DNA reads as TGTGCCTTCCACGGGGGCGCGAGCACAGATACGCAGTATTTT. Protein product: CAFHGGASTDTQYF.

This clone was detected once. The rearrangement joins TRBV4-2 to TRBJ2-1; D possibly matches TRBD1 or TRBD2 (5 bases each). Germline values: CDR1 LGHNA, CDR2 YNFKEQ. This CDR3 has 15 amino acids. V lost 0 bases and J lost 7, with 13 bases in between. The CDR3 nucleotides read TGTGCCAGCAGCCAAGATCGGGACCGCGGGAATGAGCAGTTCTTC. It is translated as CASSQDRDRGNEQFF.

In regard to this clone: A read error may produce the germline difference seen at one junction end. This chain joins TRBV9 and TRBJ1-2; D may be TRBD1 (5 bases). The length of the CDR3 is 15 residues. The V gene's germline CDR1 is SGDLS and CDR2 YYNGEE. CDR3: CAGSVEVSGLGGYTF. CDR3 nucleotides: TGTGCCGGCAGCGTAGAGGTATCAGGGTTGGGCGGCTACACCTTC.

The J gene is TRBJ1-3, the V gene TRBV18; D is uncertain. Trimming left V 3 bases short and J 1 base short, with 7 bases between. The CDR3 has 14 residues. The germline gives CDR1 KGHSH, CDR2 LQKENI. The CDR3 loop reads CASSPASSGNTIYF. The CDR3, as DNA: TGTGCCAGCTCACCGGCCAGTTCTGGAAACACCATATATTTT.

V gene TRBV7-6 combines with J gene TRBJ2-7, with a tentative D call TRBD2 (7 bases). Germline V lookup: CDR1 SGHVS, CDR2 FNYEAQ. There are 15 residues in the CDR3. The germline V and J ends were trimmed by 7 bases and 3 bases, with 19 bases remaining between them. CDR3 DNA: TGTGCCAGCACCCCTTTCCGGGGGGCCTTCTACGAGCAGTACTTC. Protein sequence: CASTPFRGAFYEQYF. Based on the CDR3 plus reference TRBV7-6 and TRBJ2-7, the full variable domain is GAGVSQSPRYKVTKRGQDVALRCDPISGHVSLYWYRQALGQGPEFLTYFNYEAQQDKSGLPNDRFSAERPEGSISTLTIQRTEQRDSAMYRCASTPFRGAFYEQYFGPGTRLTVT.

This chain connects TRBV14 to TRBJ1-4; 12 nucleotides line up with TRBD1. CDR3 size: 15 residues. The ends lost 4 bases at V and 7 bases at J; junction bases unmatched: 4. Germline assignment: CDR1 SGHDN and CDR2 FVKESK. CDR3 nucleotide sequence: TGTGCCAGCAGCCTTAGGGACAGGGGGCCTGAAAAACTGTTTTTT. It yields the protein CASSLRDRGPEKLFF.

The chain is built from TRBV4-1 and TRBJ1-4; TRBD1 is a possible D gene (5 bases). Germline V gene data show CDR1 as MGHRA and CDR2 as YSYEKL. The germline V and J ends were trimmed by 1 base and 3 bases, with 12 bases remaining between them. This CDR3 has 16 residues. CDR3 DNA sequence: TGCGCCAGCAGCCAAGGGGGCCGGGTGGCTAATGAAAAACTGTTTTTT. This translates into CASSQGGRVANEKLFF.

The chain joins TRBV29-1 to TRBJ2-4, with D tentatively TRBD1 or TRBD2 (5 bases each). This CDR3 region has 13 residues. CDR1 and CDR2 from the germline V gene are SQVTM and ANQGSEA. V lost 7 bases, J lost 6 bases, and 16 bases lay in between. CDR3 residues: CSAQKRQGNIQYF. In nucleotides, the CDR3 is TGCAGCGCGCAAAAGCGGCAGGGAAACATTCAGTACTTC.

The chain's CDR3 is CASSHPGQGAEQYF. The CDR3 nucleotides are TGCGCCAGCAGCCACCCGGGACAGGGTGCCGAGCAGTACTTC. This chain connects TRBV4-1 to TRBJ2-7; the match to TRBD1 covers 9 bases. This CDR3 contains 14 residues. The germline V gene encodes CDR1 MGHRA and CDR2 YSYEKL. The J segment lost 6 bases and the V segment lost 3 bases, leaving 6 bases of the junction unmatched.

The J gene is TRBJ2-1, the V gene TRBV18; TRBD1 matches 11 bases. Germline values: CDR1 KGHSH, CDR2 LQKENI. The CDR3 has 15 amino acids. After removal of 4 bases from V and 5 bases from J, the junction contained 4 bases not matched to a gene. The CDR3 loop is CASSRGQGANNEQFF. The CDR3 DNA follows: TGTGCCAGCTCACGTGGACAGGGGGCAAACAATGAGCAGTTCTTC.

This clone was observed once. The V call is TRBV5-1, the J call TRBJ1-2, with 9 bases matching TRBD1. The CDR3 is made up of 15 amino acids. V lost 2 bases, J lost 4 bases, and 6 bases stayed unmatched. Germline V CDR1 and CDR2: SGHRS, YFSETQ. CDR3: CASSFSGQGSYGYTF. Written as DNA, the CDR3 is TGCGCCAGCAGCTTTTCCGGACAGGGGTCCTATGGCTACACCTTC.

The chain recombines TRBV6-5 with TRBJ2-2; 10 bases match TRBD1. Germline V gene lookup returns CDR1 MNHEY and CDR2 SVGAGI. The CDR3 runs 15 residues. Germline trimming cut 7 bases from V and 1 base from J; bases unmatched to any gene: 3. CDR3 sequence (DNA): TGTGCCAGCACCCGGGACAGGGGGAACACCGGGGAGCTGTTTTTT. Translated: CASTRDRGNTGELFF.

V gene TRBV7-2 combines with J gene TRBJ2-4, with 10 bases fitting TRBD1. Germline trimming cut 4 bases from V and 6 bases from J; bases unmatched to any gene: 3. The CDR3 extends over 14 amino acids. Germline CDR1 reads SGHTA; CDR2 reads FQGNSA. CDR3 in amino acids: CASSSGQGINIQYF. The DNA of the CDR3 is TGTGCCAGCAGCTCGGGACAGGGGATAAACATTCAGTACTTC.

The chain links TRBV5-4 to TRBJ2-3; 9 positions agree with TRBD1. The CDR3 sequence is 14 residues long. Germline-derived CDR1 and CDR2 are SGHNT and YYREEE (reference sequence). The V and J ends lost 2 bases and 5 bases, in that order; junction bases with no gene match: 3. The CDR3 DNA follows: TGTGCCAGCAGCTTAAGGACAGGGGAAGATACGCAGTATTTT. Translated, it gives CASSLRTGEDTQYF.

The chain recombines TRBV7-9 with TRBJ2-7, with TRBD1 matching over 9 bases. V dropped 3 bases and J dropped 12; count of bases not matched to a gene: 3. The CDR3 contains 11 residues. Looked up from germline, CDR1 is SEHNR and CDR2 is FQNEAQ (reference sequence). CDR3 loop: CASSLGQGWYF. As DNA, the CDR3 is TGTGCCAGCAGCTTGGGACAGGGTTGGTACTTC.

V gene TRBV12-2 combines with J gene TRBJ1-6; the D segment call TRBD1 is taken from the table without a DNA check. TRBV12-2 is given as a pseudogene. The CDR3 loop spans 15 amino acids. In DNA, the CDR3 is TGTGCAAGTCGCTTAGTTGGGGGCCATGGGTCACCCCTCCACTTT. Translation gives CASRLVGGHGSPLHF.

The V gene is TRBV7-2, the J gene TRBJ2-1, with 13 bases that match TRBD2. Germline-derived CDR1 and CDR2 are SGHTA and FQGNSA. This CDR3 comprises 15 residues. V shed 6 bases and J 5 bases; nucleotides not matched to a gene: 4. CDR3 nucleotide sequence: TGTGCCAGCAGGTCCGGGACTAGCGGGGACAATGAGCAGTTCTTC. It yields the protein CASRSGTSGDNEQFF.

The chain employs TRBV20-1 and TRBJ1-2; possible D gene TRBD1, 6 bases. The CDR3 totals 15 residues. The germline V gene has CDR1 DFQATT and CDR2 SNEGSKA (reference sequence). Trimming pared 3 bases from V and 8 bases from J, leaving 22 bases between. CDR3 DNA sequence: TGCAGTGCTAGTGGGCAGGGGTCTGTCCTTGGGGGCTACACCTTC. Residues: CSASGQGSVLGGYTF.

The V gene is TRBV7-8, the J gene TRBJ1-2; D unclear. The V and J ends lost 2 bases and 0 bases respectively, with 10 bases between them. In germline, CDR1 is SGHVS, CDR2 FQNEAQ. The CDR3 runs 15 residues. The CDR3: CASSLYDTANYGYTF. In DNA, the CDR3 is TGTGCCAGCAGCTTATACGACACCGCTAACTATGGCTACACCTTC.